This T cell receptor beta chain was sequenced in a study of beta chain features in type 1 diabetes. This clone occurred a few times. Germline V CDR1 and CDR2: SGDLS, YYNGEE. This CDR3 is 14 amino acids long. After removal of 7 bases from V and 4 bases from J, the junction contained 9 bases not matched to a gene. The authors reverse transcribed all of the isolated RNA, so sequencing captured expressed TCRB transcripts. The table came from immunoSEQ multiplex PCR; TCRdb's copy has only in-frame clones and leaves some out. The repertoire includes about 320,000 clones, around 15% of them detected once, and about 6.6% sits in the top ten.

The TCR originated in a man aged 25-45 years in good health. The sample was central memory CD4+ T cells from blood. This rearrangement joins TRBV9 to TRBJ2-5; 8 positions agree with TRBD2. The CDR3 loop is CASGSLAGGETQYF. In DNA form, the CDR3 reads TGTGCCAGCGGATCGCTGGCGGGGGGAGAGACCCAGTACTTC.